One sample yielded the 30 T cell receptor beta chains listed below, sequenced in a study of cytomegalovirus exposure and HLA in healthy donors. The PCR had 60 Vbeta and 13 Jbeta primers. The repertoire was sequenced with immunoSEQ multiplex PCR; TCRdb's copy has only in-frame clones and lacks some. The sample table includes approximately 100,000 clones. Input material: PBMCs. All receptors derive from a man in his fifties in good health and CMV-seropositive.

V is TRBV29-1 and J is TRBJ2-1, with a possible D match to TRBD1 (5 bases). Trimming took off 6 bases at V and 8 bases at J, with 26 bases between the two ends. The germline V gene has CDR1 SQVTM and CDR2 ANQGSEA. The CDR3 runs to 16 residues. The CDR3 spells CSVVQDTVLIRDEQFF. CDR3 DNA sequence: TGCAGCGTGGTACAGGACACGGTCTTGATTAGGGATGAGCAGTTCTTC.

The CDR3 sequence is CAISSRDTSNYGYTF. CDR3 nucleotide sequence: TGTGCCATCAGTTCCCGGGACACCAGTAACTATGGCTACACCTTC. The chain recombines TRBV10-3 with TRBJ1-2, with D perhaps TRBD1 (6 bases). CDR3 length: 15 amino acids. Trimming stripped 5 bases from V and 1 base from J, with 14 bases between. The germline gives CDR1 ENHRY, CDR2 SYGVKD.

The chain combines TRBV5-4 with TRBJ1-1, with a possible D match to TRBD1 (5 bases). From germline, CDR1 is SGHNT and CDR2 YYREEE (reference sequence). The CDR3 consists of 15 residues. V gave up 6 bases and J gave up 0 bases, with 15 bases separating them. The CDR3 region is CASTREEGLNTEAFF. CDR3 in DNA: TGTGCCAGCACCAGAGAGGAGGGGCTGAACACTGAAGCTTTCTTT.

The genes are TRBV7-9 and TRBJ2-5; a weak D match, TRBD2 (5 bases). CDR1 and CDR2 (germline): SEHNR, FQNEAQ (reference sequence). V was trimmed by 4 bases and J by 8 bases, leaving 23 bases between them. The CDR3 covers 16 residues. The CDR3 DNA reads TGTGCCAGCAGCTCCCTCCGAGGGCCATCTTTAGCAACCCAGTACTTC. Amino acids: CASSSLRGPSLATQYF.

The chain recombines TRBV19 with TRBJ2-1, with D maybe TRBD2 (5 bases). V was clipped by 10 bases and J by 4 bases, with 23 bases between them. Germline lookup yields CDR1 LNHDA and CDR2 SQIVND (reference sequence). The CDR3 covers 16 residues. The CDR3 DNA follows: TGTGCCACAGGCGGCAAAGAAGGGAGATGGTACAATGAGCAGTTCTTC. Its protein product is CATGGKEGRWYNEQFF.

The rearrangement joins TRBV9 to TRBJ2-2; possibly TRBD2 for D (6 bases). CDR3 size: 15 residues. Germline lookup yields CDR1 SGDLS and CDR2 YYNGEE. V was trimmed by 4 bases and J by 4 bases, leaving 14 bases between them. CDR3 in DNA: TGTGCCAGCAGCTTTTCGGGAGTGGGCACCGGGGAGCTGTTTTTT. Translated, it gives CASSFSGVGTGELFF.

Comment on this clone: At one of its ends the junction is not consistent with the germline gene, which may arise from a read error. For the CDR3, the DNA is TGTGCCTGGAGAAAAGCGGGAGGAGAGGCCCAGTACTTC. This gives the protein CAWRKAGGEAQYF. The chain joins TRBV30 to TRBJ2-5; 9 nucleotides agree with TRBD2. CDR1 GTSNPN and CDR2 SVGIG come from the germline V gene (reference sequence). The CDR3 is 13 amino acids.

The chain employs TRBV7-9 and TRBJ1-3, with 8 bases matching TRBD1. Germline-derived CDR1 and CDR2 are SEHNR and FQNEAQ (reference sequence). The V segment lost 4 bases and the J segment 3 bases; nucleotides outside the gene matches: 5. The CDR3 consists of 15 residues. CDR3 sequence: CASSSDRGFGNTIYF. CDR3 nucleotide sequence: TGTGCCAGCAGCTCCGACAGGGGATTTGGAAACACCATATATTTT.

The chain couples TRBV10-2 to TRBJ1-1; TRBD1 is a possible D gene (6 bases). The V and J ends lost 5 bases and 0 bases respectively, with 10 bases between them. Germline V gene sequence: CDR1 WSHSY, CDR2 SAAADI. This CDR3 region has 14 residues. In DNA, the CDR3 is TGCGCCAGCAGTCACACAGGGTTGAACACTGAAGCTTTCTTT. It is translated as CASSHTGLNTEAFF.

The rearrangement links TRBV5-4 to TRBJ1-1, with D possibly being TRBD1 (6 bases). The CDR3 runs to 13 residues. Germline CDR1 SGHNT, CDR2 YYREEE (reference sequence). Trimming took off 7 bases at V and 0 bases at J, with 10 bases between the two ends. CDR3 protein: CASGQSMNTEAFF. CDR3 in DNA: TGTGCCAGCGGACAGAGCATGAACACTGAAGCTTTCTTT.

As concerns this clone: Its ends do not fully match the called genes, so a read error is possible. The J gene is TRBJ2-7, the V gene TRBV27, with D tentatively TRBD1 (5 bases). There are 14 residues in the CDR3. Per germline, CDR1 MNHEY and CDR2 SMNVEV (reference sequence). CDR3 sequence: CASRLTGSSYGQYF. CDR3 DNA sequence: TGTGCCAGCAGGTTAACAGGATCCTCCTACGGGCAGTACTTC.

This rearrangement joins TRBV6-5 to TRBJ2-3; D gene unclear. Trimming removed 1 base from V and 2 bases from J, with 4 bases in between. The CDR3 spans 13 residues. Germline V gene data show CDR1 as MNHEY and CDR2 as SVGAGI. Written as DNA, the CDR3 is TGTGCCAGCAGTTACTACTACACAGATACGCAGTATTTT. Residues: CASSYYYTDTQYF.

The chain uses TRBV27 and TRBJ1-2; TRBD1 matches 9 bases. CDR1 and CDR2 from the germline V gene are MNHEY and SMNVEV (reference sequence). Losses at the gene ends were 7 bases for V and 4 bases for J; bases not matched to a gene: 4. The CDR3 totals 13 residues. CDR3 residues: CASTTGGAYGYTF. Here the CDR3 DNA reads TGTGCCAGCACCACAGGGGGCGCCTATGGCTACACCTTC.

The chain couples TRBV4-3 to TRBJ2-5; 7 nucleotides align to TRBD2. This CDR3 has 15 residues. V trimming: 1 base; J trimming: 3 bases; junction bases outside the gene matches: 5. Germline V CDR1 and CDR2: LGHNA, YSLEER. The CDR3 bases are TGCGCCAGCAGCCAAGGGGAGGGGAGGGAAGAGACCCAGTACTTC. Protein product: CASSQGEGREETQYF.

The chain is built from TRBV6-5 and TRBJ2-6; tentatively, D is TRBD1 (6 bases). The CDR3 runs 14 residues. V was cut by 5 bases and J by 2 bases, with 7 bases left in between. Per the germline V gene, CDR1 is MNHEY and CDR2 is SVGAGI. Here the CDR3 DNA reads TGTGCCAGCAGTAGACAGGCTGGGGCCAACGTCCTGACTTTC. This sequence encodes CASSRQAGANVLTF.

This chain links TRBV2 with TRBJ2-1; no reliable D call. Germline V gives CDR1 SNHLY, CDR2 FYNNEI. Trimming pared 10 bases from V and 13 bases from J, leaving 20 bases between. The CDR3 has 12 residues. The CDR3 DNA reads TGTGCCACCCGATCCGACGCGGAGTCACAGTTCTTC. It specifies CATRSDAESQFF.

The chain uses TRBV5-1 and TRBJ1-2; 7 bases are shared with TRBD1. Germline lookup yields CDR1 SGHRS and CDR2 YFSETQ. J was trimmed by 6 bases and V by 0 bases; bases with no gene match: 5. The CDR3 spans 14 residues. The CDR3 reads CASSLGQGSHGYTF. The CDR3 DNA sequence: TGCGCCAGCAGCTTGGGACAGGGAAGTCATGGCTACACCTTC.

The V call is TRBV11-2, the J call TRBJ2-7, with 13 bases that match TRBD2. The CDR3 is 15 residues long. V shed 4 bases and J 5 bases; nucleotides not matched to a gene: 5. Germline CDR1 and CDR2: SGHAT and FQNNGV. CDR3 loop: CASSSGLAGLNEQYV. In nucleotides, the CDR3 is TGTGCCAGCAGCTCGGGACTAGCGGGACTCAACGAGCAGTACGTC.

The rearrangement joins TRBV4-3 to TRBJ2-1; possibly TRBD2 for D (5 bases). Trimming stripped 1 base from V and 9 bases from J, with 16 bases between. The CDR3 covers 15 residues. Germline-derived CDR1 and CDR2 are LGHNA and YSLEER. CDR3 sequence reads: CASSQGGRRDSEQFF. CDR3 DNA sequence: TGCGCCAGCAGCCAAGGGGGAAGACGGGATAGTGAGCAGTTCTTC.

The CDR3 DNA is TGTGCCAGCAGAGATACCACAGGGGGTGATGGCTACACCTTC. Encoded protein: CASRDTTGGDGYTF. The rearrangement joins TRBV6-6 to TRBJ1-2; 8 positions match TRBD1. J was trimmed by 6 bases and V by 6 bases; bases with no gene match: 9. The CDR3 is 14 residues long. Germline CDR1 and CDR2: MNHNY and SVGAGI (reference sequence).

The CDR3 DNA follows: TGTGCCAGCAGCGTAGATGGGACATCCCCCGCCTACGAGCAGTACTTC. Protein sequence: CASSVDGTSPAYEQYF. The chain joins TRBV9 to TRBJ2-7; a weak D match, TRBD1 (6 bases). Trimming pared 0 bases from V and 2 bases from J, leaving 15 bases between. The CDR3 is made up of 16 amino acids. CDR1 and CDR2 (germline): SGDLS, YYNGEE.

The rearrangement joins TRBV27 to TRBJ2-2, with D perhaps TRBD2 (5 bases). The CDR3 has 15 residues. Trimming cost V 2 bases and J 4 bases, with 11 bases left between them. Germline V gives CDR1 MNHEY, CDR2 SMNVEV (reference sequence). In DNA, the CDR3 is TGTGCCAGCAGTTTAGAGGGATACCGCACCGGGGAGCTGTTTTTT. Its translation is CASSLEGYRTGELFF.

The V gene is TRBV28, the J gene TRBJ2-7; D might be TRBD1 (6 bases). The CDR3 has 13 residues. CDR1 is MDHEN, CDR2 SYDVKM, per germline. Trimming left V 3 bases short and J 6 bases short, with 12 bases between. The CDR3 sequence: CASSFATGSEQYF. As DNA, the CDR3 is TGTGCCAGCAGTTTCGCCACAGGGTCCGAGCAGTACTTC.

The CDR3 is CASSLIGTGKTEAFF. For the CDR3, the DNA is TGTGCCAGCAGTTTAATAGGGACAGGGAAGACTGAAGCTTTCTTT. The genes are TRBV28 and TRBJ1-1; 9 positions match TRBD1. Per germline, CDR1 MDHEN and CDR2 SYDVKM. The CDR3 length is 15 residues. J gave up 5 bases and V 2 bases, and 6 bases lay outside the gene matches.

This chain uses TRBV5-6 with TRBJ1-2; 7 bases are a match to TRBD1. The CDR3 is 13 residues long. Looked up from germline, CDR1 is SGHDT and CDR2 is YYEEEE. J was trimmed by 3 bases and V by 3 bases; bases with no gene match: 2. The CDR3 protein is CASSSRGYYGYTF. In nucleotides, the CDR3 is TGTGCCAGCAGCTCCAGGGGGTACTATGGCTACACCTTC.

The V and J genes are TRBV16 and TRBJ1-5; no clear D. The CDR3 is 15 residues long. The V end was cut by 2 bases, the J end by 4 bases, with 12 bases between. Germline-derived CDR1 and CDR2 are KGHSY and FQNENV. CDR3 in amino acids: CASSQVETGNQPQHF. CDR3 DNA: TGTGCCAGCAGCCAAGTGGAGACGGGGAATCAGCCCCAGCATTTT.

V usage is TRBV5-4 and J usage is TRBJ2-2; D not resolved. The CDR3 is made up of 12 amino acids. Trimming stripped 3 bases from V and 6 bases from J, with 6 bases between. Germline V gene lookup returns CDR1 SGHNT and CDR2 YYREEE (reference sequence). The chain's CDR3 is CASSSTSGELFF. CDR3 nucleotide sequence: TGTGCCAGCAGCTCTACCTCCGGGGAGCTGTTTTTT.

The chain employs TRBV29-1 and TRBJ2-7, with 7 bases lining up with TRBD1. V lost 2 bases to trimming and J lost 3 bases; unmatched junction nucleotides: 1. The CDR3 consists of 12 residues. Looked up from germline, CDR1 is SQVTM and CDR2 is ANQGSEA. The CDR3 DNA sequence: TGCAGCGTTGAATCAGGGGGCTACGAGCAGTACTTC. Encoded protein: CSVESGGYEQYF.

The rearrangement uses TRBV4-3 and TRBJ2-1, with D possibly matching TRBD2 (6 bases). V lost 5 bases and J lost 6, with 14 bases in between. Germline loops: CDR1 LGHNA, CDR2 YSLEER. The CDR3 is 14 amino acids. CDR3 DNA sequence: TGCGCCAGCAGCTCTAGCGCTCGATTCAATGAGCAGTTCTTC. Translation: CASSSSARFNEQFF.

The V and J genes are TRBV4-3 and TRBJ1-2; D is ambiguous. V lost 1 base and J 10 bases, leaving 19 bases between the germline ends. CDR1 LGHNA and CDR2 YSLEER come from the germline V gene. The CDR3 extends over 15 amino acids. The CDR3 here is CASSQVDRAPRVYTF. In nucleotides, the CDR3 is TGCGCCAGCAGCCAAGTTGATCGAGCCCCGAGGGTCTACACCTTC.